The sequence of this T cell receptor (beta chain) was determined in a study of CD8 T cells in ankylosing spondylitis. Points on this clonotype: The target antigen is unknown.

Each TCR beta library was made by quantitative 5'-RACE that incorporated molecular barcodes. TCRdb analysed the 5' RACE reads with MiXCR anew, one entry per CDR3 protein. This sample yields 380,000 or so distinct CDR3 sequences, of which approximately 22% are seen a single time; about 12% belongs to the top ten. Study observations and caveats: Disease-linked clones displayed a CD8+ phenotype and appeared relatively rarely in peripheral blood. Some of the motif variants had earlier been found in reactive arthritis patients' fluid and blood.

The V gene lost 5 bases and the J gene lost 5 bases, with 19 bases spanning the gap. The germline V gene encodes CDR1 SGHVS and CDR2 FQNEAQ. The CDR3 loop spans 15 amino acids. The sequencing sample was made of blood, either unsorted or a sorted T cell fraction (not recorded which). The chain recombines TRBV7-8 with TRBJ2-7; possibly TRBD2 for D (6 bases). The receptor was derived from a male donor with ankylosing spondylitis or in good health (not recorded which). The CDR3 bases are TGTGCCAGCAGCCCGGGACTGTTAGCTTCCCACGAGCAGTACTTC. It translates to CASSPGLLASHEQYF.